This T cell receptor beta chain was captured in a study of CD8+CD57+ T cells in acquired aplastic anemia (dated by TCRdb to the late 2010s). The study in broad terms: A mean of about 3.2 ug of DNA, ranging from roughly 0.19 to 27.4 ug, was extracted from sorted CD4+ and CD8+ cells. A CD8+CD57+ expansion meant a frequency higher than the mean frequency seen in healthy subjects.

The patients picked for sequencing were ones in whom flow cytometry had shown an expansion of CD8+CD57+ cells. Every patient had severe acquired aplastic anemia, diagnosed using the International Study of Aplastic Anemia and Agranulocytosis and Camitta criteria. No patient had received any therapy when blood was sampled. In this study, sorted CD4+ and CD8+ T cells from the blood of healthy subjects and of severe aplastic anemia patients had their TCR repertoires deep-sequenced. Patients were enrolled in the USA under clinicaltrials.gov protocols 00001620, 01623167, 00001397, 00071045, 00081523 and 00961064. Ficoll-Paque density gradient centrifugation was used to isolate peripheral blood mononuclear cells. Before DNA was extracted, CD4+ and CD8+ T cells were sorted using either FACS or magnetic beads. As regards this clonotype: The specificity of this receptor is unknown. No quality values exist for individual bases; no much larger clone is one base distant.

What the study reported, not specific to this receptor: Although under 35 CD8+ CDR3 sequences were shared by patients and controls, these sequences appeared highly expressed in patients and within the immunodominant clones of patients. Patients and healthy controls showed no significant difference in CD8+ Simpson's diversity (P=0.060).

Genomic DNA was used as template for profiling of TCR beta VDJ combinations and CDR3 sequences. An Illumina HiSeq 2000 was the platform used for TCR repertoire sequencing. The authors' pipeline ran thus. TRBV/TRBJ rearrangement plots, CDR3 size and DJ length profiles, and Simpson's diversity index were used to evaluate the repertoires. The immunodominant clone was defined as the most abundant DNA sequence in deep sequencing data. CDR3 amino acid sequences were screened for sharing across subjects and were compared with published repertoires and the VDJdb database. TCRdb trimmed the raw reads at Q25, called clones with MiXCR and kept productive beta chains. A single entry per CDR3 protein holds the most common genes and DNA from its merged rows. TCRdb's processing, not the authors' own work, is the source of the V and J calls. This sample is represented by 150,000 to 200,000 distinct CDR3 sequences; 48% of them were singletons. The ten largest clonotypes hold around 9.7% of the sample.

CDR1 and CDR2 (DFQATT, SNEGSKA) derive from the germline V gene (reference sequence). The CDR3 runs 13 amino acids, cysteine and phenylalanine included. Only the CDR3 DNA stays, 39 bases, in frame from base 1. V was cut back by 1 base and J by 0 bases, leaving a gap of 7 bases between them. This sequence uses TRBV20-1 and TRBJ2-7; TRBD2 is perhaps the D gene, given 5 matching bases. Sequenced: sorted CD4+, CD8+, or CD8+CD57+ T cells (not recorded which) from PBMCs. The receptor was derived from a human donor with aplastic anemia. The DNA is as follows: TGCAGTGCTAGAGTCCGGGACTCCTACGAGCAGTACTTC. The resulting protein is CSARVRDSYEQYF.